This T cell receptor (beta chain) comes out of a study of blood T cell repertoires in COVID-19. CDR1 is MGHRA, CDR2 YSYEKL, per germline. Trimming took 8 bases from V and 3 from J, leaving 17 bases between them. This CDR3 has 15 amino acids. Data came from immunoSEQ multiplex PCR; TCRdb stores just in-frame clones and leaves some out. The table has roughly 55,000 clones, 70% to 80% seen once. The chain carries TRBV4-1 and TRBJ2-1; D is possibly TRBD2 (6 bases). The origin of this receptor is a human donor in a cohort sampled during active COVID-19. Sequenced: peripheral blood. Written as DNA, the CDR3 is TGCGCCAGCGGATTAGCTGTGGGGGGCTACAATGAGCAGTTCTTC. It codes for CASGLAVGGYNEQFF.